This entry is about one T cell receptor beta chain. Six healthy women, forming three identical twin pairs, donated samples. This entry is derived from a study of identical twins' blood T cells. Using its own MiXCR run on the 5' RACE reads, TCRdb lists one record per CDR3 protein. The repertoire includes 350,000 to 450,000 distinct CDR3 sequences, 25% to 35% of them detected once, and approximately 6.6% sits in the top ten. Sequencing used PBMCs. The receptor's source is a woman aged 18-55 years in good health.

CDR3 residues: CSAGTSGGLTDTQYF. CDR3 nucleotides: TGCAGTGCCGGGACTAGCGGGGGGCTCACAGATACGCAGTATTTT. The chain joins TRBV20-1 to TRBJ2-3; TRBD2 matches at 15 bases. Trimming took 6 bases from V and 2 from J; bases not matched to a gene: 3. This CDR3 is built from 15 residues. Germline CDR1 is DFQATT and CDR2 is SNEGSKA (reference sequence).